This entry describes one T cell receptor beta chain. Its specificity is not known. Per germline, CDR1 SGHTS and CDR2 YDEGEE. The V gene lost 0 bases and the J gene lost 4 bases, with 7 bases spanning the gap. This CDR3 is built from 13 residues. Repertoires were generated with immunoSEQ multiplex PCR, while TCRdb's copy carries only in-frame clones and drops some. Counted here are tens of thousands of clones, 89% occurring once; the ten biggest clones make up 9% to 9.5%. The entry originates in a study of T cell responses to AZD1222 COVID-19 vaccine. Study findings and constraints: Donors were mostly white British, more females; clonal diversity possibly underestimated. At baseline, just 5 or 6 AZD1222 recipients tested seropositive.

The sample was peripheral blood, taken 28 days after the second AZD1222 dose. This chain connects TRBV5-8 to TRBJ1-2; D remains unclear. The source is an adult who received the AZD1222 COVID-19 vaccine. As DNA, the CDR3 is TGTGCCAGCAGCTTGGATCGTCTCTATGGCTACACCTTC. This translates into CASSLDRLYGYTF. Together with reference TRBV5-8 and TRBJ1-2, the CDR3 gives the full variable domain: EAGVTQSPTHLIKTRGQQATLRCSPISGHTSVYWYQQALGLGLQFLLWYDEGEERNRGNFPPRFSGRQFPNYSSELNVNALELEDSALYLCASSLDRLYGYTFGSGTRLTVV.